The 30 T cell receptor beta chains reported below all come from one sample, sequenced in a study of cytomegalovirus exposure and HLA in healthy donors. The study ran its PCR with 60 Vbeta and 13 Jbeta primers. Assay: immunoSEQ multiplex PCR; the TCRdb copy retains only in-frame clones and omits some. The sample lists 100,000 to 150,000 clones, about 76% occurring once. The sequenced material came from PBMCs. Source of these receptors: a woman aged 40 to 50 in good health and CMV-seronegative.

This rearrangement joins TRBV9 to TRBJ1-3, with a tentative D call TRBD1 (6 bases). The CDR3 sequence is 16 residues long. Germline lookup yields CDR1 SGDLS and CDR2 YYNGEE. With 3 bases removed from V and 0 bases from J, the gap between germline ends came to 13 bases. The CDR3 DNA reads TGTGCCAGCAGCGCTCTGGGGGCGGCCTCTGGAAACACCATATATTTT. Residues: CASSALGAASGNTIYF.

The rearrangement links TRBV5-1 to TRBJ2-5; the D gene is possibly TRBD2 (5 bases). The J call may be incorrect, as the DNA end agrees better with TRBJ2-7. The CDR3 consists of 13 residues. CDR1 and CDR2 (germline): SGHRS, YFSETQ. CDR3 protein: CASSLGGGYEQYF. The DNA of the CDR3 is TGCGCCAGCAGCTTAGGAGGTGGCTACGAGCAGTACTTC.

The CDR3 region has the DNA TGTGCCAGCAGGGCTCCGGGGGGGCCCTATGGCTACACCTTC. This encodes CASRAPGGPYGYTF. The chain couples TRBV6-1 to TRBJ1-2, with D perhaps TRBD1 (6 bases). The CDR3 is 14 amino acids. Looked up from germline, CDR1 is MNHNS and CDR2 is SASEGT. V lost 6 bases and J lost 4, with 15 bases in between.

This clone was detected once. The chain carries TRBV10-3 and TRBJ2-7; 11 bases match TRBD2. Germline values: CDR1 ENHRY, CDR2 SYGVKD. V shed 11 bases and J 3 bases; nucleotides not matched to a gene: 6. The CDR3 is 13 residues long. The CDR3 loop reads CAVRLAGSYEQYF. CDR3 nucleotides: TGTGCCGTCCGACTAGCGGGGAGCTACGAGCAGTACTTC.

The chain combines TRBV7-9 with TRBJ2-7; possible D gene TRBD1, 5 bases. CDR1 is SEHNR, CDR2 FQNEAQ, per germline (reference sequence). V lost 2 bases to trimming and J lost 2 bases, with 10 bases between them. CDR3 length: 14 amino acids. The CDR3 bases are TGTGCCAGCAGCTTATACCGGACAACCTACGAGCAGTACTTC. Its protein is CASSLYRTTYEQYF.

In this sample, this clone turned up a few times. The chain carries TRBV6-6 and TRBJ1-4, with D perhaps matching TRBD1 (5 bases). Trimming left V 2 bases short and J 8 bases short, with 15 bases between. The CDR3 extends over 15 amino acids. Germline loops: CDR1 MNHNY, CDR2 SVGAGI (reference sequence). CDR3 in amino acids: CASSYAGGLEEKLFF. Here the CDR3 DNA reads TGTGCCAGCAGTTACGCGGGGGGACTCGAGGAAAAACTGTTTTTT.

This chain links TRBV5-4 with TRBJ1-1, with D uncertain. V was trimmed by 3 bases and J by 0 bases, leaving 6 bases between them. From germline, CDR1 is SGHNT and CDR2 YYREEE (reference sequence). The CDR3 length is 13 residues. The CDR3 sequence is CASSWRLNTEAFF. In DNA form, the CDR3 reads TGTGCCAGCAGCTGGCGGTTGAACACTGAAGCTTTCTTT.

The count of this clone is one. The V and J genes are TRBV11-3 and TRBJ2-3; TRBD1 aligns across 9 bases. The CDR3 consists of 15 residues. V was clipped by 5 bases and J by 1 base; unmatched bases: 4. CDR1 is SGHNT and CDR2 is YENEEA in the germline V gene. Written as DNA, the CDR3 is TGTGCCAGCAGCGCCTGGACAGGGGGCACAGATACGCAGTATTTT. This translates into CASSAWTGGTDTQYF.

The J gene is TRBJ1-3, the V gene TRBV6-1, with D perhaps matching TRBD1 (5 bases). Trimming removed 8 bases at V and 2 bases at J, with 13 bases between. CDR1 and CDR2 (germline): MNHNS, SASEGT. This CDR3 is 14 amino acids long. The CDR3 spells CASVGTRTGNTIYF. CDR3 coding DNA: TGTGCCAGCGTCGGGACTCGAACTGGAAACACCATATATTTT.

This clone was picked up many times. The rearrangement links TRBV10-1 to TRBJ2-7; perhaps TRBD1 as D (6 bases). Germline loops: CDR1 WNHNN, CDR2 SYGVQD (reference sequence). The ends were cut back, 4 bases at V and 5 bases at J, with 12 bases in the middle. The CDR3 is made up of 13 amino acids. The CDR3 DNA sequence: TGCGCCAGCAGTGCGATACAGGGCGACGAGCAGTACTTC. As protein: CASSAIQGDEQYF.

The J gene is TRBJ1-2, the V gene TRBV4-1; no firm D call. This CDR3 is built from 15 residues. Deletions cut 0 bases from V and 1 base from J, with 9 bases between. Germline assignment: CDR1 MGHRA and CDR2 YSYEKL. The CDR3 sequence: CASSQDQAVNYGYTF. In DNA, the CDR3 is TGCGCCAGCAGCCAAGATCAGGCAGTTAACTATGGCTACACCTTC.

The genes are TRBV10-3 and TRBJ1-2, with 7 bases matching TRBD1. CDR3 length: 15 residues. The germline V gene encodes CDR1 ENHRY and CDR2 SYGVKD. Losses at the gene ends were 9 bases for V and 6 bases for J; bases not matched to a gene: 16. The DNA for the CDR3 is TGTGCCATTAACTCTCGGGAGGGGGCTGTGGATGGCTACACCTTC. It specifies CAINSREGAVDGYTF.

V gene TRBV9 combines with J gene TRBJ2-2; 12 nucleotides agree with TRBD2. Germline V gives CDR1 SGDLS, CDR2 YYNGEE. Unmatched junction bases numbered 8, after V lost 4 bases and J lost 4 bases. The CDR3 length is 17 residues. The CDR3 reads CASSYSGLAGFTGELFF. The CDR3 DNA follows: TGTGCCAGCAGCTATTCGGGACTAGCGGGCTTCACCGGGGAGCTGTTTTTT.

This rearrangement joins TRBV28 to TRBJ2-2; D is unclear. Germline V lookup: CDR1 MDHEN, CDR2 SYDVKM. This CDR3 spans 13 amino acids. Trimming cost V 5 bases and J 8 bases, with 12 bases left between them. The CDR3, as DNA: TGTGCCAGCAGTCCCGAGTACGGGGGGGAGCTGTTTTTT. This codes for CASSPEYGGELFF.

The table lists this clone with a few counts. The rearrangement joins TRBV28 to TRBJ2-6, with TRBD1 matching 7 bases. The CDR3 has 17 amino acids. Losses at the gene ends were 6 bases for V and 0 bases for J; bases not matched to a gene: 8. Germline V gene sequence: CDR1 MDHEN, CDR2 SYDVKM. Here the CDR3 reads CASRKGDRNSGANVLTF. The CDR3 DNA follows: TGTGCCAGCAGGAAAGGGGACAGAAACTCTGGGGCCAACGTCCTGACTTTC.

The rearrangement links TRBV7-6 to TRBJ2-1; a weak D match, TRBD1 (5 bases). Deletions cut 4 bases from V and 5 bases from J, with 9 bases between. The CDR3 is made up of 13 amino acids. The germline CDR1 and CDR2 sequences are SGHVS and FNYEAQ. The CDR3 coding sequence is TGTGCCAGCAGCTCGACAGCTGACAATGAGCAGTTCTTC. Protein sequence: CASSSTADNEQFF.

The J gene is TRBJ2-7, the V gene TRBV5-4; 14 nucleotides line up with TRBD2. Trimming removed 4 bases from V and 6 bases from J; junction bases left unmatched: 9. Germline V gives CDR1 SGHNT, CDR2 YYREEE (reference sequence). The CDR3 is 16 residues long. CDR3 bases: TGTGCCAGCAGCCCGGATGCCGGGACTAGCGGGAGCGAGCAGTACTTC. This sequence encodes CASSPDAGTSGSEQYF.

The chain couples TRBV9 to TRBJ1-2, with unresolved D. From germline, CDR1 is SGDLS and CDR2 YYNGEE. The CDR3 spans 12 residues. The V and J ends lost 0 bases and 4 bases respectively, with 4 bases between them. The CDR3 is CASSVDGYGYTF. The DNA for the CDR3 is TGTGCCAGCAGCGTAGACGGCTATGGCTACACCTTC.

This chain links TRBV6-5 with TRBJ1-5, with D maybe TRBD1 (5 bases). V gave up 0 bases and J gave up 6 bases, with 9 bases separating them. Germline V lookup: CDR1 MNHEY, CDR2 SVGAGI. The CDR3 runs to 14 residues. The CDR3 loop reads CASSYSGGSQPQHF. The CDR3 region has the DNA TGTGCCAGCAGTTACTCGGGGGGTTCTCAGCCCCAGCATTTT.

This clone has only one observation. The chain couples TRBV5-1 to TRBJ1-2; 9 bases are a match to TRBD1. CDR3 size: 15 residues. Germline V gives CDR1 SGHRS, CDR2 YFSETQ. Trimming removed 1 base from V and 6 bases from J; junction bases left unmatched: 7. CDR3: CASSLSLDRGDGYTF. The CDR3, as DNA: TGCGCCAGCAGCTTGAGCCTGGACAGGGGTGATGGCTACACCTTC.

V and J are TRBV4-3 and TRBJ2-7, with 9 bases fitting TRBD2. Unmatched junction bases numbered 4, after V lost 2 bases and J lost 2 bases. The length of the CDR3 is 15 residues. Germline V CDR1 and CDR2: LGHNA, YSLEER. The DNA for the CDR3 is TGCGCCAGCAGCCAATTAGCGGGAGAGACCTACGAGCAGTACTTC. Its translation is CASSQLAGETYEQYF.

The chain carries TRBV19 and TRBJ1-4; maybe TRBD1 (6 bases). This CDR3 has 16 amino acids. V dropped 5 bases and J dropped 1 base, with 14 bases sitting between them. The germline V gene has CDR1 LNHDA and CDR2 SQIVND (reference sequence). Here the CDR3 reads CASSPLDRRTNEKLFF. The CDR3 DNA follows: TGTGCCAGTAGTCCACTTGACAGGAGAACTAATGAAAAACTGTTTTTT.

This clone was seen only a few times. The V gene is TRBV5-6, the J gene TRBJ1-4, with 9 bases matching TRBD1. Germline CDR1 is SGHDT and CDR2 is YYEEEE. The CDR3 is 15 residues long. J lost 7 bases, V lost 4 bases, and 8 bases had no gene match. DNA of the CDR3: TGTGCCAGCAGCCAGGACAGGGGAAGGAGTGAAAAACTGTTTTTT. As protein: CASSQDRGRSEKLFF.

J is TRBJ2-4 and V is TRBV6-1, with 7 bases identical to TRBD1. CDR1 and CDR2 from the germline V gene are MNHNS and SASEGT. CDR3 size: 15 residues. V lost 3 bases to trimming and J lost 4 bases; unmatched junction nucleotides: 6. The CDR3 is CASSDVPGQKNIQYF. DNA of the CDR3: TGTGCCAGCAGTGACGTTCCGGGACAGAAAAACATTCAGTACTTC.

The chain has TRBV10-3 and TRBJ1-1, with D possibly being TRBD1 (6 bases). The V end lost 6 bases, the J end lost 5 bases, and 19 bases lay between the germline ends. Germline CDR1 is ENHRY and CDR2 is SYGVKD. The CDR3 has 15 amino acids. The CDR3 region is CAISPRTGLGTEAFF. CDR3 coding DNA: TGTGCCATCAGCCCCCGAACAGGGTTAGGAACTGAAGCTTTCTTT.

V and J are TRBV11-3 and TRBJ2-5; TRBD1 matches 9 bases. The junction had 15 bases not matched to a gene; V was cut back by 2 bases and J by 5 bases. The CDR3 has 18 residues. Germline lookup yields CDR1 SGHNT and CDR2 YENEEA. CDR3 nucleotide sequence: TGTGCCAGCAGCTTAACCCCGGGACAGGGTTTGTGGTTGGAGACCCAGTACTTC. Protein: CASSLTPGQGLWLETQYF.

J is TRBJ1-2 and V is TRBV6-6, with 8 positions matching TRBD1. Germline CDR1 is MNHNY and CDR2 is SVGAGI (reference sequence). The junction had 5 bases not matched to a gene; V was cut back by 0 bases and J by 8 bases. The CDR3 has 14 amino acids. The CDR3 DNA is TGTGCCAGCAGTTACTCGGGACAGGCACGCGGCTACACCTTC. Encoded protein: CASSYSGQARGYTF.

This clone was seen only a few times. J is TRBJ2-7 and V is TRBV4-1, with 8 positions matching TRBD2. The J segment lost 3 bases and the V segment lost 0 bases, leaving 10 bases of the junction unmatched. The CDR3 loop spans 17 amino acids. From germline, CDR1 is MGHRA and CDR2 YSYEKL. For the CDR3, the DNA is TGCGCCAGCAGCCAAGAGGCAGCGGGAGTGGTCTACTACGAGCAGTACTTC. It specifies CASSQEAAGVVYYEQYF.

The rearrangement joins TRBV6-6 to TRBJ1-6; D may be TRBD1 (5 bases). Germline lookup yields CDR1 MNHNY and CDR2 SVGAGI (reference sequence). V lost 4 bases and J 12 bases, leaving 13 bases between the germline ends. The CDR3 runs 13 residues. The DNA for the CDR3 is TGTGCCAGCAGTTCTGACAGACACTTACCCCTCCACTTT. Its protein is CASSSDRHLPLHF.

This chain links TRBV28 with TRBJ1-1; no clear D. There are 16 residues in the CDR3. Trimming shortened V by 1 base and J by 1 base, and 13 bases separated the two germline ends. CDR1 and CDR2 from the germline V gene are MDHEN and SYDVKM. In nucleotides, the CDR3 is TGTGCCAGCAGTTTATCTCCCATGACACGGAACACTGAAGCTTTCTTT. Translated: CASSLSPMTRNTEAFF.